These 8 T cell receptor beta chains originate from one sample sequenced in a study of blood T cell repertoires in COVID-19. The protocol was immunoSEQ multiplex PCR, while the TCRdb copy is restricted to in-frame clones and leaves out a portion. The sample has about 270,000 clones, roughly 84% seen once. The sample consisted of peripheral blood. The receptors here all came from a human donor with COVID-19, enrolled during active disease. The donor label of this sample is uncertain.

The chain combines TRBV5-1 with TRBJ1-4; possibly TRBD1 for D (6 bases). Germline loops: CDR1 SGHRS, CDR2 YFSETQ. CDR3 length equals 16 residues. V lost 1 base and J 4 bases, leaving 14 bases between the germline ends. The CDR3: CASSLIGGEVNEKLFF. The CDR3 DNA is TGCGCCAGCAGCTTGATTGGGGGCGAGGTTAATGAAAAACTGTTTTTT.

The chain has TRBV28 and TRBJ2-1; TRBD1 matches at 10 bases. V lost 6 bases to trimming and J lost 10 bases; unmatched junction nucleotides: 12. In germline, CDR1 is MDHEN, CDR2 SYDVKM. This CDR3 comprises 15 residues. CDR3 protein: CASRALGQGGREQFF. CDR3 sequence (DNA): TGTGCCAGCAGGGCTCTCGGACAGGGGGGGCGGGAGCAGTTCTTC.

The J gene is TRBJ2-2, the V gene TRBV19; 13 positions match TRBD2. Germline V lookup: CDR1 LNHDA, CDR2 SQIVND (reference sequence). V shed 6 bases, J shed 6 bases, and the junction held 7 bases outside the gene matches. The CDR3 is made up of 16 amino acids. The CDR3 coding sequence is TGTGCCAGTAGCACGACTAGCGGGAGGTTATCCGGGGAGCTGTTTTTT. Encoded protein: CASSTTSGRLSGELFF. Looking up the rest from reference TRBV19 and TRBJ2-2 gives the full variable domain: DGGITQSPKYLFRKEGQNVTLSCEQNLNHDAMYWYRQDPGQGLRLIYYSQIVNDFQKGDIAEGYSVSREKKESFPLTVTSAQKNPTAFYLCASSTTSGRLSGELFFGEGSRLTVL.

The chain recombines TRBV7-3 with TRBJ2-3; the match to TRBD1 covers 8 bases. Trimming cost V 4 bases and J 1 base; bases outside gene matches: 4. Germline CDR1 and CDR2: SGHTA and FQGTGA. The CDR3 consists of 15 residues. The CDR3 DNA follows: TGTGCCAGCAGCTCTGGACAGGGACGCACAGATACGCAGTATTTT. Protein product: CASSSGQGRTDTQYF.

V is TRBV9 and J is TRBJ2-2; TRBD2 aligns across 13 bases. Germline V CDR1 and CDR2: SGDLS, YYNGEE. The CDR3 spans 16 residues. Trimming took 1 base from V and 4 from J; bases not matched to a gene: 1. CDR3 sequence (DNA): TGTGCCAGCAGCGTAACTAGCGGGAGGGGCACCGGGGAGCTGTTTTTT. This translates into CASSVTSGRGTGELFF.

This sequence joins TRBV4-3 and TRBJ2-1, with TRBD2 identical over 11 bases. J gave up 8 bases and V 0 bases, and 9 bases lay outside the gene matches. The CDR3 consists of 17 residues. Looked up from germline, CDR1 is LGHNA and CDR2 is YSLEER. The CDR3, as DNA: TGCGCCAGCAGCCAAGAAGGTGGTAGCGGGAGGGCCCATGAGCAGTTCTTC. Translation: CASSQEGGSGRAHEQFF.

V usage is TRBV30 and J usage is TRBJ2-2, with TRBD2 matching 15 bases. With 3 bases clipped from V and 1 base from J, the junction kept 21 bases outside the gene matches. CDR3 size: 23 residues. Per the germline V gene, CDR1 is GTSNPN and CDR2 is SVGIG (reference sequence). In DNA, the CDR3 is TGTGCCTGGAGGAGACCGTTGGGACTAGCGGGAGGACTGACCGTAGGGAACACCGGGGAGCTGTTTTTT. Translated, it gives CAWRRPLGLAGGLTVGNTGELFF.

For the CDR3, the DNA is TGTGCCAGCTCGCCCCAGGGACTCTCTGGAAACACCATATATTTT. Its translation is CASSPQGLSGNTIYF. The chain joins TRBV18 to TRBJ1-3, with D possibly TRBD1 on 5 matching bases. The V end lost 6 bases, the J end lost 0 bases, and 12 bases lay between the germline ends. This CDR3 region has 15 residues. Germline V lookup: CDR1 KGHSH, CDR2 LQKENI. Together with reference TRBV18 and TRBJ1-3, the CDR3 gives the full variable domain: NAGVMQNPRHLVRRRGQEARLRCSPMKGHSHVYWYRQLPEEGLKFMVYLQKENIIDESGMPKERFSAEFPKEGPSILRIQQVVRGDSAAYFCASSPQGLSGNTIYFGEGSWLTVV.